The sequence of this TCR beta chain was determined in a study of long-term antiretroviral therapy in people with HIV. The assay, immunoSEQ v3.0, was run at survey level. Generated by immunoSEQ multiplex PCR, the TCRdb table keeps only in-frame clones and is missing some. The sample contains about 28,000 clones, approximately 93% of which appear only once. Germline V lookup: CDR1 SGHAT, CDR2 FQNNGV. This CDR3 contains 14 residues. V dropped 2 bases and J dropped 4 bases, with 10 bases sitting between them. Comments on this clone: Its antigen remains unknown.

Study-wide findings and caveats: Within the repertoire, clones expanded before ART were dominant at all time points.

The rearrangement joins TRBV11-2 to TRBJ2-3; D remains unclear. The source was unsorted PBMCs, collected 6.2 years after starting antiretroviral therapy. The receptor's source is a man in his forties with HIV. CDR3 in DNA: TGTGCCAGCAGCTTAAGGAAAGGGCCAGATACGCAGTATTTT. It encodes CASSLRKGPDTQYF.